One and the same sample provided the 15 T cell receptor beta chains below, sequenced in a study of molecular identifiers for immune sequencing clone quantification. TCRdb used MiXCR to reprocess the PCR reads, holding one entry per CDR3 protein. The sample has 490,000 or so distinct CDR3 sequences, less than 30% seen once. The sample consisted of naive CD8+ T cells from blood, with Jurkat cell RNA spiked in. Subset: FACS-sorted CD8+CD4-CCR7+CD45RA+ naive T cells. All receptors come from a human donor in good health. Some libraries in this study had Jurkat cell RNA spiked in.

This clonotype was observed at least ten times. The rearrangement uses TRBV7-9 and TRBJ1-1; D is uncertain. CDR3 length: 15 residues. V gave up 2 bases and J gave up 0 bases, with 10 bases separating them. Germline CDR1 is SEHNR and CDR2 is FQNEAQ (reference sequence). The CDR3 coding sequence is TGTGCCAGCAGCTTAAATGCGGGAATGAACACTGAAGCTTTCTTT. Its protein product is CASSLNAGMNTEAFF. Filled out from reference TRBV7-9 and TRBJ1-1, the complete variable domain reads DTGVSQNPRHKITKRGQNVTFRCDPISEHNRLYWYRQTLGQGPEFLTYFQNEAQLEKSRLLSDRFSAERPKGSFSTLEIQRTEQGDSAMYLCASSLNAGMNTEAFFGQGTRLTVV.

The V gene is TRBV6-5, the J gene TRBJ2-1; TRBD2 agrees at 11 bases. Germline values: CDR1 MNHEY, CDR2 SVGAGI. Trimming cost V 10 bases and J 7 bases; bases outside gene matches: 12. This CDR3 is 15 amino acids long. As DNA, the CDR3 is TGTGCCACCTCCACCGGGGCTAGCGGGAGGAATGAGCAGTTCTTC. Amino acids: CATSTGASGRNEQFF.

This clonotype appeared a few times. The rearrangement joins TRBV28 to TRBJ1-5, with D unresolved. The CDR3 runs 15 residues. The V gene's germline CDR1 is MDHEN and CDR2 SYDVKM. Trimming pared 10 bases from V and 3 bases from J, leaving 19 bases between. DNA for the CDR3: TGTGCCAACAGCCATGAGGTGGAAGCCAATCAGCCCCAGCATTTT. Its protein product is CANSHEVEANQPQHF.

This clonotype has a handful of counts. With a much larger clone just one base away, this may be a read error. J is TRBJ1-1 and V is TRBV7-2; D is perhaps TRBD1 (5 bases). The length of the CDR3 is 13 residues. Germline V gene sequence: CDR1 SGHTA, CDR2 FQGNSA. CDR3 in DNA: TGTGCCAGCAGCTTATGGGGGAGCACTGAAGCTTCCTTT. It translates to CASSLWGSTEASF.

This clonotype was recorded a few times. This chain uses TRBV7-9 with TRBJ1-3; 8 bases agree with TRBD1. Germline V gene data show CDR1 as SEHNR and CDR2 as FQNEAQ (reference sequence). The ends lost 4 bases at V and 2 bases at J; junction bases unmatched: 4. CDR3 length: 15 residues. CDR3 sequence (DNA): TGTGCCAGCAGCTCCATCAGGGGGCCTGGAAACACCATATATTTT. Protein sequence: CASSSIRGPGNTIYF. Variable domain in full (rest from reference TRBV7-9 and TRBJ1-3): DTGVSQNPRHKITKRGQNVTFRCDPISEHNRLYWYRQTLGQGPEFLTYFQNEAQLEKSRLLSDRFSAERPKGSFSTLEIQRTEQGDSAMYLCASSSIRGPGNTIYFGEGSWLTVV.

This clonotype was observed many times. The CDR3 here is CASSLVPTGGYDQETQYF. As DNA, the CDR3 is TGCGCCAGCAGCTTGGTGCCCACAGGAGGTTACGACCAAGAGACCCAGTACTTC. The chain has TRBV5-1 and TRBJ2-5, with D perhaps being TRBD1 or TRBD2 (5 bases each). The CDR3 sequence is 18 residues long. The V gene's germline CDR1 is SGHRS and CDR2 YFSETQ. The germline V and J ends were trimmed by 0 bases and 0 bases, with 18 bases remaining between them.

This clonotype was counted only a few times. V usage is TRBV20-1 and J usage is TRBJ2-7; D is unresolved. The CDR3 is made up of 12 amino acids. Deletions cut 0 bases from V and 4 bases from J, with 7 bases between. The germline V gene encodes CDR1 DFQATT and CDR2 SNEGSKA (reference sequence). CDR3 in DNA: TGCAGTGCTAGAGAACACCGGTACGAGCAGTACTTC. Residues: CSAREHRYEQYF.

This clonotype has more than one count but fewer than ten. The J gene is TRBJ2-3, the V gene TRBV24-1; TRBD2 might be the D (5 bases). The CDR3 has 17 residues. Per the germline V gene, CDR1 is KGHDR and CDR2 is SFDVKD. Trimming cost V 4 bases and J 0 bases, with 16 bases left between them. For the CDR3, the DNA is TGTGCCACCAGTGACATACTGGGGAGCGCGAGCACAGATACGCAGTATTTT. Translated: CATSDILGSASTDTQYF.

Many counts were recorded for this clonotype. This sequence joins TRBV7-9 and TRBJ2-1; D may be TRBD1 or TRBD2 (6 bases each). V was trimmed by 8 bases and J by 0 bases, leaving 17 bases between them. Germline V gene lookup returns CDR1 SEHNR and CDR2 FQNEAQ (reference sequence). The CDR3 covers 16 residues. The CDR3 is CASSPPGANSYNEQFF. The CDR3 bases are TGTGCCAGCTCTCCGCCGGGGGCCAACTCCTACAATGAGCAGTTCTTC.

The chain couples TRBV6-6 to TRBJ2-2; TRBD2 aligns across 8 bases. J lost 7 bases, V lost 10 bases, and 14 bases had no gene match. CDR1 MNHNY and CDR2 SVGAGI come from the germline V gene (reference sequence). The CDR3 totals 15 residues. CDR3 DNA: TGTGCCACCCAAATGAGGACTAGCCTCGGCGGGGAGCTGTTTTTT. Its protein is CATQMRTSLGGELFF.

This clonotype was seen more than once but under ten times. The CDR3 nucleotides are TGCGCCAGCAGCTTGGATGGTCCCCCGGAGACTTACGAGCAGTACTTC. This translates into CASSLDGPPETYEQYF. This sequence joins TRBV5-1 and TRBJ2-7; no reliable D call. Germline values: CDR1 SGHRS, CDR2 YFSETQ. The CDR3 is 16 residues long. Trimming removed 0 bases at V and 4 bases at J, with 17 bases between.

The chain joins TRBV20-1 to TRBJ1-3; possibly TRBD1 for D (5 bases). Germline lookup yields CDR1 DFQATT and CDR2 SNEGSKA (reference sequence). Trimming took off 0 bases at V and 6 bases at J, with 15 bases between the two ends. The CDR3 loop spans 15 amino acids. This CDR3 reads CSARDSGSNVNTIYF. The CDR3 region has the DNA TGCAGTGCTAGAGATTCAGGGTCCAATGTAAACACCATATATTTT.

This CDR3 reads CASSDPDSPLHF. CDR3 in DNA: TGCGCCAGCAGTGACCCCGATTCACCCCTCCACTTT. This chain joins TRBV23-1 and TRBJ1-6; D not certain. TRBV23-1 counts as an open reading frame of uncertain function. There are 12 residues in the CDR3. V shed 5 bases and J shed 8 bases, with 7 bases lying between them.

About this clonotype itself: A much larger clone sits a single nucleotide away, making a read error possible. The rearrangement joins TRBV19 to TRBJ2-4, with D possibly TRBD2 on 6 matching bases. Deletions cut 5 bases from V and 5 bases from J, with 16 bases between. CDR3 size: 15 residues. Germline V gene lookup returns CDR1 LNHDA and CDR2 SQIVND (reference sequence). The CDR3 reads CASSVGSRGENIQYF. CDR3 bases: TGTGCCAGTAGTGTAGGATCGCGCGGGGAAAACATTCAGTACTTC.

The sample holds many counts of this clonotype. This sequence joins TRBV19 and TRBJ1-5, with 7 bases fitting TRBD1. CDR3 length: 14 amino acids. Per germline, CDR1 LNHDA and CDR2 SQIVND (reference sequence). Trimming removed 2 bases from V and 2 bases from J; junction bases left unmatched: 0. This CDR3 is CASSITGGNQPQHF. The CDR3 DNA follows: TGTGCCAGTAGTATAACAGGGGGCAATCAGCCCCAGCATTTT.